This is a list of T cell receptor beta chains from one sample in a study of CD8+ T cells in alopecia areata. Profiling relied on immunoSEQ multiplex PCR, and the TCRdb table lists in-frame clones only, not all of them. The table has approximately 100,000 clones, about 60% seen once. What was sequenced was CD4+ T cells sorted from blood. The receptors originated from a human donor in good health. Both conserved end residues are part of each CDR3. D genes are given only for firm matches. Size values are once, few and many counts, or a class for expanded clones, and some rows have none.

V gene	D gene	clone size	J gene	CDR3 protein	CDR3 DNA
TRBV29-1	TRBD1	NA	TRBJ2-3	CSALRQGNPTDTQYF	TGCAGCGCCTTAAGACAGGGGAATCCCACAGATACGCAGTATTTT
TRBV27	NA	NA	TRBJ1-1	CASSPWAEATEAFF	TGTGCCAGCAGTCCTTGGGCCGAGGCCACTGAAGCTTTCTTT
TRBV10-3	NA	NA	TRBJ2-3	CAISVRTDTQYF	TGTGCCATCAGTGTCCGCACAGATACGCAGTATTTT
TRBV5-1	TRBD1	NA	TRBJ1-4	CASSWTGGNEKLFF	TGCGCCAGCAGCTGGACAGGCGGTAATGAAAAACTGTTTTTT
TRBV6-5	TRBD2	NA	TRBJ2-1	CASYTSGGRKFF	TGTGCCAGCTATACCTCGGGAGGGAGGAAGTTCTTC
TRBV7-9	NA	NA	TRBJ2-5	CASSRQETQYF	TGTGCCAGCAGCCGTCAGGAGACCCAGTACTTC
TRBV7-2	NA	NA	TRBJ2-2	CASSPLAPGELFF	TGTGCCAGCAGCCCACTAGCTCCCGGGGAGCTGTTTTTT
TRBV4-3	TRBD2	NA	TRBJ2-2	CASSQELGLAGNTGELFF	TGCGCCAGCAGCCAAGAACTAGGGCTAGCGGGGAACACCGGGGAGCTGTTTTTT
TRBV19	NA	NA	TRBJ1-2	CASSIQGVGTQNYGYTF	TGTGCCAGTAGTATACAGGGCGTTGGGACGCAGAACTATGGCTACACCTTC
TRBV30	NA	NA	TRBJ2-3	CAWSEGVLPTDTQYF	TGTGCCTGGAGTGAGGGGGTTCTACCCACAGATACGCAGTATTTT
TRBV4-1	TRBD1	many	TRBJ1-3	CASSPGQGSSGNTIYF	TGCGCCAGCAGCCCGGGACAGGGGAGCTCTGGAAACACCATATATTTT
TRBV2	NA	NA	TRBJ1-2	CASRGDLVPGYTF	TGTGCCAGCAGAGGGGACCTTGTCCCTGGCTACACCTTC
TRBV5-4	NA	NA	TRBJ1-1	CASSRRGTEAFF	TGTGCCAGCAGCCGACGGGGGACTGAAGCTTTCTTT
TRBV18	NA	few	TRBJ2-3	CASSPRRDTDTQYF	TGTGCCAGCTCACCACGCAGGGACACAGATACGCAGTATTTT
TRBV29-1	NA	once	TRBJ1-1	CSVEAPKRAYTEAFF	TGCAGCGTTGAAGCCCCCAAGCGGGCCTACACTGAAGCTTTCTTT
TRBV20-1	NA	NA	TRBJ2-5	CSSLQETQYF	TGCAGTTCCCTCCAAGAGACCCAGTACTTC
TRBV6-1	NA	NA	TRBJ2-5	CASSGTLQRRETQYF	TGTGCCAGCAGTGGGACTCTTCAGCGACGCGAGACCCAGTACTTC
TRBV11-2	TRBD2	NA	TRBJ2-7	CASSLSPAGGSAEQYF	TGTGCCAGCAGCTTATCCCCCGCCGGGGGGTCGGCCGAGCAGTACTTC
TRBV20-1	NA	NA	TRBJ2-1	CSAGHNNEQFF	TGCAGTGCTGGGCATAACAATGAGCAGTTCTTC
TRBV9	NA	NA	TRBJ2-3	CASSALGVTDTQYF	TGTGCCAGCAGCGCCTTAGGGGTCACAGATACGCAGTATTTT
TRBV7-9	NA	NA	TRBJ1-2	CASSLDTGSGGYTF	TGTGCCAGCAGCTTAGATACGGGCTCGGGCGGCTACACCTTC
TRBV30	NA	NA	TRBJ2-3	CAWSVLSGTFTDTQYF	TGTGCCTGGAGTGTACTGTCAGGAACCTTCACAGATACGCAGTATTTT